This T cell receptor (beta chain) was captured by sequencing in a study of blood T cell repertoires in COVID-19. Overall study context: Acute and convalescent COVID-19 specimens originated in the United States, Italy and Spain. T cells, B-cell-depleted T cells, or PBMCs supplied cDNA or gDNA.

CDR3 length: 16 amino acids. The germline V and J ends were trimmed by 7 bases and 4 bases, with 19 bases remaining between them. CDR1 is LNHDA, CDR2 SQIVND, per germline (reference sequence). Original analysis: Estimates of nucleated cell counts were drawn from the amplification of reference gene primers. Only in-frame clones appear in the TCRdb table, and some are missing; sequencing was by immunoSEQ multiplex PCR. D and trimming come from the DNA, and the V and J calls and clone size come from that table. The sample records 100,000 to 150,000 clones, around 80% being singletons. The sequence was collected from a man in his forties with acute COVID-19. The sequencing sample was made of PBMCs or T cells enriched from blood (not recorded which). This chain joins TRBV19 and TRBJ1-4, with D possibly being TRBD1 (5 bases). DNA for the CDR3: TGTGCCAGTATCGGACCCGCCTGGGGCCTTAATGAAAAACTGTTTTTT. Amino acids: CASIGPAWGLNEKLFF. Complete variable domain (other parts from reference TRBV19 and TRBJ1-4): DGGITQSPKYLFRKEGQNVTLSCEQNLNHDAMYWYRQDPGQGLRLIYYSQIVNDFQKGDIAEGYSVSREKKESFPLTVTSAQKNPTAFYLCASIGPAWGLNEKLFFGSGTQLSVL.